The 21 T cell receptor beta chains in this list originate from one sample, sequenced in a study of T cell repertoires in cytomegalovirus infection. The antigens these receptors bind are not known. Each CDR3 protein is one row after TCRdb ran MiXCR on the reads. Here the sample spans 90,000 to 130,000 distinct CDR3 sequences, 10% being singletons. The sample was PBMCs, sequenced either directly or after in vitro stimulation (not recorded which). These receptors were collected from a human donor in good health (CMV status not recorded). Some clones in this sample may be carry-over from other donors' samples.

The gene calls are TRBV20-1 and TRBJ2-7; D might be TRBD1 (5 bases). CDR1 is DFQATT and CDR2 is SNEGSKA in the germline V gene (reference sequence). V shed 1 base and J shed 1 base, with 8 bases lying between them. The CDR3 totals 13 residues. CDR3 sequence (DNA): TGCAGTGCTAGAGGGGGCACTTCCTACGAGCAGTACTTC. Protein: CSARGGTSYEQYF.

This clonotype was detected ten times or more. The gene calls are TRBV7-2 and TRBJ2-1, with 12 nucleotides matching TRBD2. V shed 5 bases and J 4 bases; nucleotides not matched to a gene: 9. This CDR3 comprises 17 residues. CDR1 and CDR2 from the germline V gene are SGHTA and FQGNSA. The CDR3 DNA reads TGTGCCAGCAGCCATCCCCCGACTAGCGGGAGATACAATGAGCAGTTCTTC. It yields the protein CASSHPPTSGRYNEQFF.

This clonotype has more than one count but fewer than ten. CDR3 loop: CASSPVGENNEKLFF. In nucleotides, the CDR3 is TGTGCCAGCTCACCGGTAGGGGAGAATAATGAAAAACTGTTTTTT. The V and J genes are TRBV18 and TRBJ1-4, with D possibly being TRBD1 (5 bases). With 3 bases removed from V and 4 bases from J, the gap between germline ends came to 12 bases. Germline-derived CDR1 and CDR2 are KGHSH and LQKENI. This CDR3 is built from 15 residues.

J is TRBJ2-7 and V is TRBV6-5; D is ambiguous. Trimming cost V 6 bases and J 3 bases, with 15 bases left between them. This CDR3 has 14 residues. The germline V gene encodes CDR1 MNHEY and CDR2 SVGAGI. The CDR3 loop reads CASSIKLGNYEQYV. Here the CDR3 DNA reads TGTGCCAGCAGCATAAAGTTAGGTAACTACGAGCAGTACGTC.

Many counts were recorded for this clonotype. The chain joins TRBV28 to TRBJ1-6; a possible D gene is TRBD1 (5 bases). CDR1 is MDHEN, CDR2 SYDVKM, per germline. The CDR3 has 16 residues. V gave up 7 bases and J gave up 7 bases, with 20 bases separating them. CDR3 protein: CASTTPSQGLNSPLHF. The CDR3 bases are TGTGCCAGCACAACCCCCTCCCAGGGCCTAAATTCACCCCTCCACTTT.

The table lists this clonotype with many counts. This chain links TRBV6-1 with TRBJ2-1, with 8 bases fitting TRBD1. CDR3 length equals 13 residues. The V segment lost 6 bases and the J segment 9 bases; nucleotides outside the gene matches: 7. The germline CDR1 and CDR2 sequences are MNHNS and SASEGT. CDR3 residues: CASSMDRAREQFF. For the CDR3, the DNA is TGTGCCAGCAGCATGGACAGGGCGCGTGAGCAGTTCTTC.

The rearrangement joins TRBV6-2 or TRBV6-3 to TRBJ1-5; D unclear. Per the germline V gene, CDR1 is MNHEY and CDR2 is SVGEGT. The V end lost 6 bases, the J end lost 5 bases, and 20 bases lay between the germline ends. The CDR3 has 16 residues. The DNA for the CDR3 is TGTGCCAGCAGCCAAAAGTGGGGAATTGACTATCAGCCCCAGCATTTT. Encoded protein: CASSQKWGIDYQPQHF.

This clonotype has more than one count but fewer than ten. CDR3 protein: CASSNGYRDNTDTQYF. The DNA of the CDR3 is TGTGCCAGCAGCAATGGGTACAGGGATAACACAGATACGCAGTATTTT. V is TRBV7-6 and J is TRBJ2-3; a weak D match, TRBD1 (6 bases). CDR3 size: 16 residues. CDR1 is SGHVS, CDR2 FNYEAQ, per germline. V dropped 5 bases and J dropped 2 bases, with 17 bases sitting between them.

Many counts were recorded for this clonotype. The chain joins TRBV27 to TRBJ1-1, with no clear D. Trimming took 5 bases from V and 0 from J, leaving 16 bases between them. CDR3 size: 16 residues. CDR1 is MNHEY, CDR2 SMNVEV, per germline (reference sequence). This chain's CDR3 is CASSPRGGIMNTEAFF. In DNA form, the CDR3 reads TGTGCCAGCAGTCCCCGGGGAGGGATAATGAACACTGAAGCTTTCTTT.

This clonotype came up many times. The chain is built from TRBV25-1 and TRBJ2-7; D gene unclear. V lost 2 bases, J lost 6 bases, and 20 bases lay in between. The CDR3 loop spans 16 amino acids. CDR1 is MGHDK and CDR2 is SYGVNS in the germline V gene. This chain's CDR3 is CASSEIGSEPTIEQYV. Here the CDR3 DNA reads TGTGCCAGCAGTGAAATCGGGTCGGAGCCCACCATCGAGCAGTACGTC.

This chain connects TRBV30 to TRBJ1-1, with unresolved D. V was cut by 3 bases and J by 0 bases, with 8 bases left in between. Germline CDR1 GTSNPN, CDR2 SVGIG (reference sequence). CDR3 length equals 13 residues. The CDR3 protein is CAWRREMNTEAFF. The CDR3 bases are TGTGCCTGGAGGAGGGAAATGAACACTGAAGCTTTCTTT.

Many counts were recorded for this clonotype. V usage is TRBV28 and J usage is TRBJ1-1; a possible D gene is TRBD1 (6 bases). V was trimmed by 2 bases and J by 5 bases, leaving 15 bases between them. CDR3 length: 15 residues. Germline V lookup: CDR1 MDHEN, CDR2 SYDVKM. The CDR3 DNA reads as TGTGCCAGCAGTTTAGGGGGGGCGAGAGTAACTGAAGCTTTCTTT. Protein: CASSLGGARVTEAFF.

This clonotype was counted ten times or more. This rearrangement joins TRBV12-3 or TRBV12-4 to TRBJ2-2; D may be TRBD2 (6 bases). This CDR3 has 13 residues. V shed 4 bases and J shed 7 bases, with 10 bases lying between them. The CDR3 sequence: CASSYGGSGELFF. CDR3 coding DNA: TGTGCCAGCAGTTATGGGGGGAGCGGGGAGCTGTTTTTT.

This clonotype was counted many times. J is TRBJ2-2 and V is TRBV19, with D hard to call. This CDR3 has 14 amino acids. The germline CDR1 and CDR2 sequences are LNHDA and SQIVND (reference sequence). The V and J ends lost 8 bases and 5 bases respectively, with 15 bases between them. Here the CDR3 DNA reads TGTGCCAGTGCGCCGTTGGGTCGAACCGGGGAGCTGTTTTTT. Residues: CASAPLGRTGELFF.

This clonotype was observed a few times. This chain's CDR3 is CASSLLGLAGSTGELFF. CDR3 nucleotides: TGTGCCAGCAGCTTACTCGGACTAGCGGGATCCACCGGGGAGCTGTTTTTT. The V and J genes are TRBV7-8 and TRBJ2-2, with 12 positions matching TRBD2. The CDR3 sequence is 17 residues long. Trimming cost V 2 bases and J 4 bases; bases outside gene matches: 5. Per germline, CDR1 SGHVS and CDR2 FQNEAQ.

Note on this clonotype: A much more abundant neighbour one base away suggests this may be a read error. This sequence joins TRBV5-4 and TRBJ1-2; the D gene is possibly TRBD1 (6 bases). The germline V gene encodes CDR1 SGHNT and CDR2 YYREEE (reference sequence). CDR3 length: 14 residues. V was pared by 10 bases and J by 4 bases, with 20 bases between. Written as DNA, the CDR3 is TGTGCCGGCCAACCAGAGGCAGGGGTCTATGGCTACACCTTC. This encodes CAGQPEAGVYGYTF. The whole variable domain, remainder taken from reference TRBV5-4 and TRBJ1-2, is ETGVTQSPTHLIKTRGQQVTLRCSSQSGHNTVSWYQQALGQGPQFIFQYYREEENGRGNFPPRFSGLQFPNYSSELNVNALELDDSALYLCAGQPEAGVYGYTFGSGTRLTVV.

The chain recombines TRBV19 with TRBJ2-3, with TRBD1 identical over 8 bases. The junction had 10 bases not matched to a gene; V was cut back by 6 bases and J by 2 bases. There are 16 residues in the CDR3. CDR1 LNHDA and CDR2 SQIVND come from the germline V gene (reference sequence). In DNA, the CDR3 is TGTGCCAGTAGCGGACAGGGTCTTGGTCACACAGATACGCAGTATTTT. The encoded protein is CASSGQGLGHTDTQYF.

This clonotype was seen ten or more times. V gene TRBV6-6 combines with J gene TRBJ1-1; no clear D. Germline V CDR1 and CDR2: MNHNY, SVGAGI (reference sequence). The V gene lost 2 bases and the J gene lost 3 bases, with 10 bases spanning the gap. The CDR3 loop spans 14 amino acids. The CDR3 bases are TGTGCCAGCAGTTACAGGCAGTTCGACACTGAAGCTTTCTTT. It translates to CASSYRQFDTEAFF.

This clonotype has just a few counts. The rearrangement links TRBV4-1 to TRBJ1-4; D is ambiguous. Trimming pared 0 bases from V and 7 bases from J, leaving 15 bases between. The germline CDR1 and CDR2 sequences are MGHRA and YSYEKL. CDR3 size: 16 residues. The CDR3 DNA is TGCGCCAGCAGCCAAGATACATTGATTGCTGGTGAAAAACTGTTTTTT. This translates into CASSQDTLIAGEKLFF.

This clonotype was seen repeatedly, ten times or more. The genes are TRBV12-3 or TRBV12-4 and TRBJ1-2; no definite D call. The CDR3 covers 14 residues. The ends were cut back, 7 bases at V and 6 bases at J, with 18 bases in the middle. This chain's CDR3 is CASTSPPGFHGYTF. CDR3 nucleotides: TGTGCCAGCACGTCCCCCCCCGGGTTCCATGGCTACACCTTC.

This clonotype was picked up many times. The J gene is TRBJ2-5, the V gene TRBV7-2; D remains unclear. Trimming took 5 bases from V and 8 from J, leaving 24 bases between them. The CDR3 totals 16 residues. Germline V gene lookup returns CDR1 SGHTA and CDR2 FQGNSA. CDR3 sequence reads: CASSQPRRNPIGTQYF. The CDR3 DNA follows: TGTGCCAGCAGCCAACCTCGCCGAAACCCAATTGGTACCCAGTACTTC.